These 9 T cell receptor delta chains came from one sample sequenced in a study of Vδ1+ human thymocytes. Study-wide results and caveats: Thymic TRG and TRD repertoires appeared highly polyclonal, with Gaussian CDR3 length distributions.

RNA was extracted from the cells and then reverse transcribed. CDR3 amplicons came from multiplex PCR with pooled V-gene forward and constant-region reverse primers. TCRdb reprocessed the multiplex PCR reads through CATT. The sample contains some 27,000 delta-chain clones, around 7.7% of which appear only once. Their antigen targets remain unknown. The sample consisted of Vdelta1+ gamma-delta thymocytes from the thymus. Described subset: FACS-sorted CD3+ TCRalphabeta- TCRVdelta1+ TCRVdelta2- thymocytes. All receptors derive from a girl under three years old who had congenital heart surgery.

This chain joins TRDV1 and TRDJ1, with 8 positions matching TRDD3. The CDR3 loop spans 19 amino acids. Germline V gene sequence: CDR1 TSWWSYY, CDR2 QGS. V shed 1 base and J 0 bases; nucleotides not matched to a gene: 13. The CDR3 DNA sequence: TGTGCTCTTGGGGAACCTCGTGCCGCTGGGGGACCGTACACCGATAAACTCATCTTT. As protein: CALGEPRAAGGPYTDKLIF.

A J gene of TRDJ1 was called, though the V gene was not; the table gives TRDD3 as D, unverified against the DNA. This CDR3 contains 18 residues. CDR3 sequence: CALGDRGGYRGSTDKFIF. The CDR3, as DNA: TGTGCTCTTGGGGATCGTGGGGGATACCGTGGATCCACCGATAAATTCATCTTT.

This clone was detected a few times. The chain joins TRDV1 to TRDJ1; 9 bases line up with TRDD3. Unmatched junction bases numbered 21, after V lost 4 bases and J lost 0 bases. Germline V lookup: CDR1 TSWWSYY, CDR2 QGS. The CDR3 consists of 21 residues. The CDR3 DNA reads as TGTGCTCTTGGGGTGGTGAAACCCCGTACTGGGGGAATCCCTTACACCGATAAACTCATCTTT. Residues: CALGVVKPRTGGIPYTDKLIF.

The chain couples TRDV1 to TRDJ1; a weak D match, TRDD3 (6 bases). Germline V gene data show CDR1 as TSWWSYY and CDR2 as QGS. There are 21 residues in the CDR3. Trimming left V 0 bases short and J 0 bases short, with 26 bases between. The CDR3 is CALGELGVGRLGLPHTDKLIF. CDR3 DNA sequence: TGTGCTCTTGGGGAACTAGGAGTAGGCAGACTGGGTCTCCCACACACCGATAAACTCATCTTT.

The chain carries TRDV1 and TRDJ1; unclear D gene. This CDR3 region has 19 residues. Trimming stripped 5 bases from V and 0 bases from J, with 25 bases between. The germline V gene encodes CDR1 TSWWSYY and CDR2 QGS. For the CDR3, the DNA is TGTGCTCTTGGGACCCGTCCCCCCGTACTGCCGACATACACCGATAAACTCATCTTT. Its protein is CALGTRPPVLPTYTDKLIF.

Notes on this clone: Relative to the germline gene, one junction end is altered; a read error may explain this. In the same sample, other DNA sequences code for this CDR3. V usage is TRDV1 and J usage is TRDJ1, with D unclear. The germline CDR1 and CDR2 sequences are TSWWSYY and QGS. The length of the CDR3 is 16 residues. The CDR3 nucleotides are TGTGCTCTTGGGGAACAAACTCGACGGTACACCGATAAACTTATCTTT. Encoded protein: CALGEQTRRYTDKLIF.

The chain uses TRDV1 and TRDJ1; D may be TRDD3 (5 bases). TCRdb leaves out the J gene; it was filled in here by matching the DNA to germline. Germline V gene sequence: CDR1 TSWWSYY, CDR2 QGS. V lost 1 base and J 0 bases, leaving 9 bases between the germline ends. The CDR3 spans 15 residues. The CDR3 sequence: CALGERPGNTDKLIF. The CDR3 region has the DNA TGTGCTCTTGGGGAACGGCCGGGGAACACCGATAAACTCATCTTT.

This clone appeared a few times. The chain employs TRDV1 and TRDJ1; the match to TRDD3 covers 10 bases. The CDR3 length is 18 residues. Germline lookup yields CDR1 TSWWSYY and CDR2 QGS. V gave up 2 bases and J gave up 2 bases; unmatched junction bases: 11. This CDR3 is CALGEGTLSGGYTDKLIF. CDR3 in DNA: TGTGCTCTTGGGGAAGGAACCCTTTCTGGGGGATATACCGATAAACTCATCTTT.

The gene calls are TRDV1 and TRDJ1; TRDD3 is a possible D gene (5 bases). As TCRdb names no J gene, one was assigned here on the basis of a DNA match to germline. Germline CDR1 TSWWSYY, CDR2 QGS. Trimming took 0 bases from V and 1 from J, leaving 21 bases between them. The CDR3 covers 19 residues. CDR3 protein: CALGELTTGGLSLTDKLIF. The CDR3 nucleotides read TGTGCTCTTGGGGAACTCACAACCGGGGGTCTAAGCCTCACCGATAAACTCATCTTT.